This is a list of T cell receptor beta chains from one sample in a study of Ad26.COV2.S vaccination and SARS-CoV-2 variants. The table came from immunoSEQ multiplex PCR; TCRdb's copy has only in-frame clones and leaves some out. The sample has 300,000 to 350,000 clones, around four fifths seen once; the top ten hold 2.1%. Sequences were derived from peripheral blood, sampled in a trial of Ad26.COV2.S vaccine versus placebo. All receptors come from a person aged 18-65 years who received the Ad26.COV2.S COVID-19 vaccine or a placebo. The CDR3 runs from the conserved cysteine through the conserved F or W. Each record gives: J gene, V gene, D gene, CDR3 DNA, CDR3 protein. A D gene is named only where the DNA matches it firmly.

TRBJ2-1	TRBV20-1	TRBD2	TGCAGTGCTAGTGCTGCGGGGGGCTCCAATGAGCAGTTCTTC	CSASAAGGSNEQFF
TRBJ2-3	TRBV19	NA	TGTGCCAGTAGTATGAATCCGGGCACAGATACGCAGTATTTT	CASSMNPGTDTQYF
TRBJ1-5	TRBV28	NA	TGTGCCACACGAACTGCCCCCGGGACACTGTATAGCAATCAGCCCCAGCATTTT	CATRTAPGTLYSNQPQHF
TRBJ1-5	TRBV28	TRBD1	TGTGCCAGCAGTTTGGACAGGGGCAACCCTAGCAATCAGCCCCAGCATTTT	CASSLDRGNPSNQPQHF
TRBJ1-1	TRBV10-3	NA	TGTGCCATCAGTGAACCCGACGGGGGCACTGAAGCTTTCTTT	CAISEPDGGTEAFF
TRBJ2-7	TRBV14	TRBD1	TGTGCCAGCAGCCCTACCTACAGGGGCGAGCAGTACTTC	CASSPTYRGEQYF
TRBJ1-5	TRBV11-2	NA	TGTGCCAGCAGCAGGGATGGGGATCAGCCCCAGCATTTT	CASSRDGDQPQHF
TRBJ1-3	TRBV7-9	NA	TGTGCCAGCAGCTTGGTTCACGGGGTATATGGTCGTGGAAACACCATATATTTT	CASSLVHGVYGRGNTIYF
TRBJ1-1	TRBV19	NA	TGTGCCAGTACAGCAGGGAGGAACACTGAAGCTTTCTTT	CASTAGRNTEAFF
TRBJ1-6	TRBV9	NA	TGTGCCAGCAGCGGGGCCCCCGGTGTAAGGTCACCCCTCCACTTT	CASSGAPGVRSPLHF